These 10 T cell receptor beta chains were all obtained from the same sample, sequenced in a study of T cells in Graves' hyperthyroidism and ophthalmopathy (dated by TCRdb to about 2019). Receptor libraries were prepared by multiplex PCR. The sample was run on an Illumina HiSeq 2000. The TCR beta CDR3 regions were amplified from the RNA transcripts. A first-round RT-PCR of the TCR CDR3 used the HTBI primer set with the Qiagen OneStep RT-PCR kit. The public reads were reprocessed in TCRdb via fastp at Q25 and MiXCR, keeping in-frame beta chains. Every distinct CDR3 protein forms one entry, paired with its most common genes and DNA. The sample table contains around 380,000 distinct CDR3 sequences; only one count was recorded for roughly 13% of them. The ten largest clones capture 20% of the sample. Sequencing was carried out using blood. These receptors all come from a man aged 25 to 40 with Graves' hyperthyroidism that later progressed to Graves' ophthalmopathy.

The chain uses TRBV10-3 and TRBJ2-1; D unresolved. This CDR3 is built from 13 residues. The V gene's germline CDR1 is ENHRY and CDR2 SYGVKD. Trimming removed 0 bases from V and 13 bases from J, with 13 bases in between. The CDR3 sequence is CAISESKLQTQFF. CDR3 in DNA: TGTGCCATCAGTGAGTCGAAGCTGCAGACCCAGTTCTTC.

This clonotype was detected ten times or more. This rearrangement joins TRBV27 to TRBJ2-1, with 11 positions matching TRBD1. The length of the CDR3 is 16 residues. The V segment lost 5 bases and the J segment 2 bases; nucleotides outside the gene matches: 5. CDR1 is MNHEY, CDR2 SMNVEV, per germline (reference sequence). The CDR3 reads CASSPTGQGAYNEQFF. Here the CDR3 DNA reads TGTGCCAGCAGTCCGACGGGACAGGGGGCCTACAATGAGCAGTTCTTC.

The chain joins TRBV6-1 to TRBJ2-1, with 8 bases matching TRBD2. The CDR3 runs to 15 residues. With V trimmed by 8 bases and J by 0 bases, 6 bases remained unmatched. Germline lookup yields CDR1 MNHNS and CDR2 SASEGT. This chain's CDR3 is CASRVGGGSYNEQFF. CDR3 in DNA: TGTGCCAGCCGGGTCGGGGGGGGCTCCTACAATGAGCAGTTCTTC.

This chain uses TRBV28 with TRBJ1-5, with D unclear. Germline CDR1 MDHEN, CDR2 SYDVKM. This CDR3 has 12 residues. V was cut by 4 bases and J by 6 bases, with 7 bases left in between. The CDR3 coding sequence is TGTGCCAGCAGTTCAGAGGGTCAGCCCCAGCATTTT. Protein: CASSSEGQPQHF.

The rearrangement links TRBV10-3 to TRBJ1-4, with TRBD1 matching over 10 bases. With 10 bases clipped from V and 0 bases from J, the junction kept 14 bases outside the gene matches. The CDR3 has 18 residues. From germline, CDR1 is ENHRY and CDR2 SYGVKD. In DNA form, the CDR3 reads TGTGCCACCCAAACCGACGACAGGGGGCGATCAACTAATGAAAAACTGTTTTTT. Its translation is CATQTDDRGRSTNEKLFF.

The table lists this clonotype with many counts. The chain recombines TRBV6-5 with TRBJ1-4; D is ambiguous. Germline V CDR1 and CDR2: MNHEY, SVGAGI. V was clipped by 0 bases and J by 8 bases, with 10 bases between them. The CDR3 covers 14 residues. CDR3 in DNA: TGTGCCAGCAGTTACTCGTCCGTGAGCGAAAAACTGTTTTTT. This sequence encodes CASSYSSVSEKLFF.

V gene TRBV5-1 combines with J gene TRBJ2-3; 7 bases line up with TRBD2. The CDR3 contains 14 residues. Germline lookup yields CDR1 SGHRS and CDR2 YFSETQ. V dropped 4 bases and J dropped 3; count of bases not matched to a gene: 5. In DNA form, the CDR3 reads TGCGCCAGCAGCCTCGGGACTAAAACAGATACGCAGTATTTT. This gives the protein CASSLGTKTDTQYF.

The chain has TRBV18 and TRBJ1-4; 7 bases map to TRBD1. After removal of 1 base from V and 8 bases from J, the junction contained 7 bases not matched to a gene. This CDR3 has 15 residues. The germline V gene has CDR1 KGHSH and CDR2 LQKENI. The CDR3: CASSPQGAPREKLFF. CDR3 DNA: TGTGCCAGCTCACCACAGGGGGCGCCGAGGGAAAAACTGTTTTTT.

This clonotype occurred a few times. V is TRBV12-3 or TRBV12-4 and J is TRBJ2-3, with 10 nucleotides matching TRBD2. The CDR3 has 15 amino acids. V lost 7 bases and J lost 4; bases outside the gene matches: 8. This CDR3 reads CASNQAGGPSDTQYF. CDR3 DNA sequence: TGTGCCAGCAACCAAGCGGGGGGGCCATCAGATACGCAGTATTTT.

This chain links TRBV20-1 with TRBJ1-3, with D unresolved. CDR1 and CDR2 from the germline V gene are DFQATT and SNEGSKA (reference sequence). The CDR3 sequence is 15 residues long. Trimming cost V 2 bases and J 4 bases, with 15 bases left between them. CDR3 nucleotides: TGCAGTGCTAGACCGGCGGATAGGCCGGGAAACACCATATATTTT. This gives the protein CSARPADRPGNTIYF.